The 15 T cell receptor beta chains given below trace back to one sample, sequenced in a study of blood T cell repertoires in COVID-19. Some clones are missing from TCRdb's copy, which holds only in-frame ones; the method was immunoSEQ multiplex PCR. The table includes 150,000 to 200,000 clones, 88% detected once. What was sequenced was peripheral blood. All receptors come from a man in his sixties with acute or convalescent COVID-19.

This chain connects TRBV27 to TRBJ2-7; 7 bases align to TRBD1. CDR1 MNHEY and CDR2 SMNVEV come from the germline V gene (reference sequence). V trimming: 2 bases; J trimming: 6 bases; junction bases outside the gene matches: 13. CDR3 length: 16 residues. CDR3 DNA sequence: TGTGCCAGCAGTTTACTCCCGGACAGGATTAAGGGCGAGCAGTACTTC. Its translation is CASSLLPDRIKGEQYF.

The J gene is TRBJ2-2, the V gene TRBV29-1; 14 bases are shared with TRBD2. CDR1 and CDR2 from the germline V gene are SQVTM and ANQGSEA. The CDR3 is made up of 17 amino acids. J gave up 1 base and V 4 bases, and 5 bases lay outside the gene matches. CDR3 in amino acids: CSVGLAGGNLNTGELFF. CDR3 DNA sequence: TGCAGCGTTGGACTAGCGGGGGGGAACCTGAACACCGGGGAGCTGTTTTTT.

The chain recombines TRBV27 with TRBJ2-1, with 9 bases fitting TRBD2. There are 14 residues in the CDR3. Germline-derived CDR1 and CDR2 are MNHEY and SMNVEV (reference sequence). After removal of 6 bases from V and 7 bases from J, the junction contained 7 bases not matched to a gene. CDR3 DNA: TGTGCCAGCAGGGCGGGGGGGCGTCAAAATGAGCAGTTCTTC. Residues: CASRAGGRQNEQFF.

J is TRBJ1-1 and V is TRBV6-5; D perhaps matches TRBD1 (5 bases). Germline-derived CDR1 and CDR2 are MNHEY and SVGAGI. CDR3 length equals 15 residues. V lost 0 bases and J 5 bases, leaving 13 bases between the germline ends. CDR3: CASSYSAVGGTEAFF. In nucleotides, the CDR3 is TGTGCCAGCAGTTACTCGGCAGTGGGGGGGACTGAAGCTTTCTTT.

The rearrangement links TRBV5-1 to TRBJ1-2; D unclear. The germline V and J ends were trimmed by 0 bases and 1 base, with 10 bases remaining between them. Germline V gives CDR1 SGHRS, CDR2 YFSETQ. The CDR3 has 15 amino acids. This CDR3 reads CASSLGGFFNYGYTF. The CDR3 DNA follows: TGCGCCAGCAGCTTGGGCGGGTTTTTTAACTATGGCTACACCTTC.

Here the CDR3 DNA reads TGTGCCACCAGTGATTTAGGCATTGGGCCCGGGGAGCTGTTTTTT. This gives the protein CATSDLGIGPGELFF. The gene calls are TRBV24-1 and TRBJ2-2, with no clear D. CDR1 KGHDR and CDR2 SFDVKD come from the germline V gene. Deletions cut 1 base from V and 6 bases from J, with 11 bases between. The CDR3 length is 15 residues.

DNA of the CDR3: TGTGCCACCAGTGGGGGGGGGACCACCACCTACGAGCAGTACTTC. This translates into CATSGGGTTTYEQYF. The chain is built from TRBV24-1 and TRBJ2-7, with 7 nucleotides matching TRBD2. In germline, CDR1 is KGHDR, CDR2 SFDVKD. The CDR3 covers 15 residues. Germline trimming cut 5 bases from V and 2 bases from J; bases unmatched to any gene: 8.

J is TRBJ2-1 and V is TRBV24-1; 9 bases agree with TRBD2. There are 15 residues in the CDR3. From germline, CDR1 is KGHDR and CDR2 SFDVKD. V was pared by 0 bases and J by 7 bases, with 3 bases of the junction left unmatched. CDR3 loop: CATSDLAGGPNEQFF. As DNA, the CDR3 is TGTGCCACCAGTGATTTGGCGGGAGGGCCGAATGAGCAGTTCTTC.

The rearrangement links TRBV7-9 to TRBJ2-7; a weak D match, TRBD2 (6 bases). This CDR3 spans 14 amino acids. CDR1 and CDR2 (germline): SEHNR, FQNEAQ (reference sequence). V was cut by 1 base and J by 5 bases, with 12 bases left in between. CDR3 sequence reads: CASSLGPGSHEQYF. DNA for the CDR3: TGTGCCAGCAGCTTAGGACCCGGGAGCCACGAGCAGTACTTC.

This chain links TRBV7-2 with TRBJ1-5; possible D gene TRBD1, 5 bases. Per germline, CDR1 SGHTA and CDR2 FQGNSA. Trimming took 3 bases from V and 3 from J, leaving 12 bases between them. This CDR3 has 15 residues. The CDR3 nucleotides read TGTGCCAGCAGCTTCGATGGACAAGCCAATCAGCCCCAGCATTTT. Protein sequence: CASSFDGQANQPQHF.

The chain uses TRBV5-4 and TRBJ2-5; D is perhaps TRBD1 (5 bases). The CDR3 length is 14 residues. V gave up 0 bases and J gave up 1 base, with 7 bases separating them. Looked up from germline, CDR1 is SGHNT and CDR2 is YYREEE (reference sequence). The CDR3 sequence is CASSLATVQETQYF. The CDR3 DNA is TGTGCCAGCAGCTTGGCGACAGTCCAAGAGACCCAGTACTTC.

The gene calls are TRBV7-9 and TRBJ1-2; D gene uncertain. In germline, CDR1 is SEHNR, CDR2 FQNEAQ (reference sequence). This CDR3 has 11 amino acids. V was trimmed by 6 bases and J by 6 bases, leaving 8 bases between them. CDR3 region: CASSPQDGYTF. In DNA form, the CDR3 reads TGTGCCAGCAGTCCCCAGGATGGCTACACCTTC.

Remarks on this clone: An end of the junction does not agree with germline; a read error may underlie this. The rearrangement joins TRBV18 to TRBJ1-2; TRBD1 agrees at 8 bases. Germline V gives CDR1 KGHSH, CDR2 LQKENI. The CDR3 sequence is 12 residues long. CDR3 in amino acids: CASSPGGQAPIF. The CDR3 region has the DNA TGTGCCAGCTCACCAGGGGGACAGGCACCAATCTTC.

The rearrangement uses TRBV5-8 and TRBJ1-3; no clear D. The CDR3 covers 14 residues. CDR1 is SGHTS and CDR2 is YDEGEE in the germline V gene. V was shortened by 1 base and J by 3 bases, with 8 bases between the two germline ends. This CDR3 reads CASSLYLFGNTIYF. The CDR3 coding sequence is TGTGCCAGCAGCTTGTACCTATTTGGAAACACCATATATTTT.

The rearrangement links TRBV7-3 to TRBJ2-1; the D gene is possibly TRBD2 (5 bases). Germline-derived CDR1 and CDR2 are SGHTA and FQGTGA. Trimming stripped 3 bases from V and 5 bases from J, with 11 bases between. The CDR3 consists of 14 residues. The CDR3 is CASSLGPGDNEQFF. As DNA, the CDR3 is TGTGCCAGCAGCTTGGGCCCCGGGGACAATGAGCAGTTCTTC.